The 3 T cell receptor beta chains in this list originate from one sample, sequenced in a study of blood T cell repertoires in COVID-19. The protocol was immunoSEQ multiplex PCR, while the TCRdb copy is restricted to in-frame clones and leaves out a portion. The table lists about 200,000 clones, roughly 90% of them singletons, with around 7% in the top ten. Sequencing was done on a sample of peripheral blood. The source is a middle-aged man with acute or convalescent COVID-19.

This sequence joins TRBV27 and TRBJ2-2; 7 bases align to TRBD1. This CDR3 comprises 16 residues. CDR1 is MNHEY and CDR2 is SMNVEV in the germline V gene (reference sequence). The V segment lost 7 bases and the J segment 0 bases; nucleotides outside the gene matches: 8. The CDR3 is CASKGDSFSNTGELFF. Here the CDR3 DNA reads TGTGCCAGCAAGGGGGACAGCTTTTCGAACACCGGGGAGCTGTTTTTT.

CDR3 bases: TGTGCCAGCAGCTTCGGACAGGGGGGCACTGAAGCTTTCTTT. Amino acids: CASSFGQGGTEAFF. This chain connects TRBV4-2 to TRBJ1-1; TRBD1 agrees at 10 bases. V was clipped by 5 bases and J by 4 bases; unmatched bases: 4. Germline loops: CDR1 LGHNA, CDR2 YNFKEQ. The CDR3 extends over 14 amino acids.

This chain uses TRBV10-3 with TRBJ2-6, with 7 bases matching TRBD1. The V gene's germline CDR1 is ENHRY and CDR2 SYGVKD. With V trimmed by 5 bases and J by 0 bases, 4 bases remained unmatched. This CDR3 region has 16 residues. The CDR3 coding sequence is TGTGCCATCAGTTCAGGGGGTTTCTCTGGGGCCAACGTCCTGACTTTC. This encodes CAISSGGFSGANVLTF.